This T cell receptor beta chain comes out of a study of control samples from healthy donors and cancer patients. The CDR3 contains 16 residues. Germline V gene sequence: CDR1 SGHTA, CDR2 FQGNSA. V lost 2 bases and J lost 4, with 12 bases in between. Assay used: immunoSEQ multiplex PCR; TCRdb lists only in-frame clones, some missing. The sample has about 13,000 clones; 75% to 85% are singletons. The chain carries TRBV7-2 and TRBJ2-6; D possibly corresponds to TRBD2 (6 bases). The TCR originated in a male donor with melanoma. The sequencing input was formalin-fixed, paraffin-embedded tissue. CDR3 nucleotide sequence: TGTGCCAGCAGCTTAACAGGAGGGAAAGGGGCCAACGTCCTGACTTTC. Residues: CASSLTGGKGANVLTF.